The 25 T cell receptor beta chains in this list originate from one sample, sequenced in a study of glioma-infiltrating T cells. The iRepertoire nested amplicon-rescue multiplex PCR amplified TCR alpha and beta CDR3s from RNA. TCRdb redid the calling of the multiplex PCR reads with MiXCR, one entry per CDR3 protein. The table includes 100,000 to 150,000 distinct CDR3 sequences, roughly a quarter detected once. Sequencing was carried out using glioma tissue, nonneoplastic brain tissue, or PBMCs (not recorded which). Receptors originate from a human donor with low-grade glioma or glioblastoma, undergoing nonglioma brain surgery, or in good health (not recorded which).

This clonotype showed up just a few times. CDR3 residues: CASSFRGPGDTQYF. DNA of the CDR3: TGTGCCAGCAGCTTTCGGGGGCCGGGGGATACGCAGTATTTT. This chain connects TRBV9 to TRBJ2-3; either TRBD1 or TRBD2 may supply D (6 bases each). V was shortened by 4 bases and J by 6 bases, with 15 bases between the two germline ends. This CDR3 contains 14 residues. Germline V gene data show CDR1 as SGDLS and CDR2 as YYNGEE.

This clonotype was seen only a few times. The chain links TRBV12-3 or TRBV12-4 to TRBJ1-1; 9 nucleotides agree with TRBD1. V gave up 9 bases and J gave up 6 bases; unmatched junction bases: 11. The CDR3 length is 14 residues. The CDR3 nucleotides are TGTGCCAGTAGGGGGGACAGGGCGTACGCTGAAGCTTTCTTT. It yields the protein CASRGDRAYAEAFF.

This clonotype was picked up many times. The chain combines TRBV6-1 with TRBJ1-5; TRBD1 matches at 7 bases. The CDR3 covers 16 residues. Losses at the gene ends were 6 bases for V and 3 bases for J; bases not matched to a gene: 11. Germline CDR1 is MNHNS and CDR2 is SASEGT. CDR3: CASSDRGQAYNQPQHF. The DNA of the CDR3 is TGTGCCAGCAGCGATCGTGGACAGGCCTACAATCAGCCCCAGCATTTT.

The sample holds many counts of this clonotype. The CDR3 carries no conserved terminal phenylalanine or tryptophan, so it likely arises from a read error. V usage is TRBV6-6 and J usage is TRBJ1-1; D call uncertain. V lost 2 bases and J lost 6, with 13 bases in between. Germline values: CDR1 MNHNY, CDR2 SVGAGI (reference sequence). The CDR3 runs 14 residues. CDR3 amino acids: CASSYGRENAEAFL. The CDR3 DNA reads as TGTGCCAGCAGTTACGGACGGGAGAATGCTGAAGCTTTCTTA.

A few counts support this clonotype. The genes are TRBV14 and TRBJ1-4; no reliable D call. The V gene's germline CDR1 is SGHDN and CDR2 FVKESK. CDR3 length equals 13 residues. V was pared by 1 base and J by 7 bases, with 7 bases between. For the CDR3, the DNA is TGTGCCAGCAGCCAAGTTCTGACTGAAAAACTGTTTTTT. Translating gives CASSQVLTEKLFF. The full variable domain, its missing parts supplied by reference TRBV14 and TRBJ1-4, is EAGVTQFPSHSVIEKGQTVTLRCDPISGHDNLYWYRRVMGKEIKFLLHFVKESKQDESGMPNNRFLAERTGGTYSTLKVQPAELEDSGVYFCASSQVLTEKLFFGSGTQLSVL.

The chain combines TRBV20-1 with TRBJ2-3; the match to TRBD1 covers 9 bases. The germline CDR1 and CDR2 sequences are DFQATT and SNEGSKA (reference sequence). The ends lost 6 bases at V and 4 bases at J; junction bases unmatched: 2. The CDR3 is 12 residues long. The CDR3: CSAGTGSDTQYF. The DNA for the CDR3 is TGCAGTGCAGGGACAGGGTCAGATACGCAGTATTTT.

This clonotype was seen repeatedly, ten times or more. The chain recombines TRBV27 with TRBJ1-1; D not certain. The CDR3 is 13 residues long. In germline, CDR1 is MNHEY, CDR2 SMNVEV (reference sequence). V was shortened by 6 bases and J by 1 base, with 9 bases between the two germline ends. The CDR3 protein is CASRELGNTEAFF. The CDR3 coding sequence is TGTGCCAGCAGGGAACTGGGGAACACTGAAGCTTTCTTT.

This rearrangement joins TRBV20-1 to TRBJ2-1; D tentatively fits TRBD1 or TRBD2 (5 bases each). Per the germline V gene, CDR1 is DFQATT and CDR2 is SNEGSKA (reference sequence). This CDR3 has 15 amino acids. V gave up 1 base and J gave up 4 bases, with 14 bases separating them. CDR3 nucleotides: TGCAGTGCTAGAGGTTGGGGGACCACATACAATGAGCAGTTCTTC. Translated: CSARGWGTTYNEQFF.

This chain joins TRBV3-1 and TRBJ2-3; D is perhaps TRBD2 (5 bases). The ends were cut back, 1 base at V and 3 bases at J, with 11 bases in the middle. This CDR3 comprises 15 residues. Germline lookup yields CDR1 LGHDT and CDR2 YNNKEL (reference sequence). The CDR3, as DNA: TGTGCCAGCAGCCAAGTGGAGGCCGGAACAGATACGCAGTATTTT. It translates to CASSQVEAGTDTQYF.

The J gene is TRBJ2-5, the V gene TRBV5-1; 8 positions match TRBD1. The junction had 4 bases not matched to a gene; V was cut back by 4 bases and J by 2 bases. Germline values: CDR1 SGHRS, CDR2 YFSETQ. This CDR3 contains 14 residues. CDR3 in DNA: TGCGCCAGCAGCCTGGGACAGGAACAAGAGACCCAGTACTTC. Translation: CASSLGQEQETQYF.

This clonotype was seen a handful of times. This chain uses TRBV20-1 with TRBJ1-2; D gene ambiguous. CDR1 is DFQATT, CDR2 SNEGSKA, per germline (reference sequence). CDR3 length equals 16 residues. V was trimmed by 0 bases and J by 2 bases, leaving 16 bases between them. The CDR3 region is CSARDTIRNSNYGYTF. In DNA form, the CDR3 reads TGCAGTGCTAGAGATACTATAAGAAACTCGAACTATGGCTACACCTTC.

This clonotype has more than one count but fewer than ten. The chain has TRBV7-9 and TRBJ2-1; the D gene is possibly TRBD2 (5 bases). Trimming removed 4 bases at V and 5 bases at J, with 9 bases between. The CDR3 runs 13 residues. Looked up from germline, CDR1 is SEHNR and CDR2 is FQNEAQ (reference sequence). CDR3 nucleotides: TGTGCCAGCAGCTCAACTAGGAACAATGAGCAGTTCTTC. Amino acids: CASSSTRNNEQFF.

The V and J genes are TRBV10-3 and TRBJ2-3; 9 bases map to TRBD1. CDR3 length: 14 amino acids. The V gene end was trimmed by 6 bases and the J gene end by 4 bases; junction bases not matched to a gene: 5. The germline V gene has CDR1 ENHRY and CDR2 SYGVKD. CDR3 in DNA: TGTGCCATCAGGCTTGGACAGGGGTCAGATACGCAGTATTTT. It translates to CAIRLGQGSDTQYF.

This clonotype was seen more than once but under ten times. The chain couples TRBV28 to TRBJ2-3, with 7 bases aligning to TRBD1. This CDR3 has 18 residues. V lost 2 bases to trimming and J lost 4 bases; unmatched junction nucleotides: 15. CDR1 is MDHEN and CDR2 is SYDVKM in the germline V gene. The CDR3 loop is CASSLGSLAGGSADTQYF. DNA for the CDR3: TGTGCCAGCAGTTTAGGATCTTTGGCAGGGGGATCGGCAGATACGCAGTATTTT.

The chain couples TRBV7-2 to TRBJ2-1; TRBD2 agrees at 8 bases. CDR3 size: 15 residues. Germline V gives CDR1 SGHTA, CDR2 FQGNSA. Germline trimming cut 5 bases from V and 3 bases from J; bases unmatched to any gene: 6. CDR3 coding DNA: TGTGCCAGCAGCCCCGGCCGGGGGGGCTACAATGAGCAGTTCTTC. Its protein product is CASSPGRGGYNEQFF.

This clonotype has just one count. A much larger clone sits a single nucleotide away, making a read error possible. The chain carries TRBV10-3 and TRBJ2-5; tentatively, D is TRBD2 (7 bases). The length of the CDR3 is 14 residues. Germline assignment: CDR1 ENHRY and CDR2 SYGVKD. The CDR3 sequence is CAISDRGGQETRYF. The CDR3, as DNA: TGTGCCATCAGTGATAGGGGGGGCCAAGAGACCCGGTACTTC.

In this sample, this clonotype turned up many times. The V call is TRBV7-9, the J call TRBJ1-5; D possibly corresponds to TRBD1 (6 bases). V gave up 7 bases and J gave up 3 bases, with 7 bases separating them. This CDR3 has 12 residues. The germline gives CDR1 SEHNR, CDR2 FQNEAQ (reference sequence). The CDR3: CASTGANQPQHF. As DNA, the CDR3 is TGTGCCAGCACAGGGGCCAATCAGCCCCAGCATTTT.

In this sample, this clonotype turned up many times. The V call is TRBV28, the J call TRBJ2-7; tentatively, D is TRBD1 (5 bases). Germline lookup yields CDR1 MDHEN and CDR2 SYDVKM. The CDR3 is 15 amino acids. The V and J ends lost 5 bases and 2 bases respectively, with 16 bases between them. CDR3 nucleotide sequence: TGTGCCAGCAGTCGCACAACTACAGGTGCCTACGAGCAGTACGTC. Amino acids: CASSRTTTGAYEQYV.

The chain has TRBV5-4 and TRBJ1-2, with 9 bases aligning to TRBD1. Germline V gene data show CDR1 as SGHNT and CDR2 as YYREEE (reference sequence). The V and J ends lost 4 bases and 4 bases, in that order; junction bases with no gene match: 8. This CDR3 is 15 amino acids long. The CDR3 protein is CASSLTGGDLYGYTF. Written as DNA, the CDR3 is TGTGCCAGCAGCCTGACAGGGGGAGACCTCTATGGCTACACCTTC.

The rearrangement links TRBV12-5 to TRBJ2-1; D is undetermined. Trimming removed 7 bases at V and 8 bases at J, with 21 bases between. The CDR3 has 15 amino acids. Germline values: CDR1 LGHNT, CDR2 FRNRAP. The DNA of the CDR3 is TGTGCTAGTGCTCCGGGTCTGGCGTTTCGTGATGAGCAGTTCTTC. It codes for CASAPGLAFRDEQFF.

This clonotype was observed a handful of times. This chain links TRBV3-1 with TRBJ1-6; possible D gene TRBD1, 5 bases. Germline values: CDR1 LGHDT, CDR2 YNNKEL (reference sequence). The V end was cut by 4 bases, the J end by 14 bases, with 18 bases between. The CDR3 loop spans 14 amino acids. This CDR3 reads CASSPGQGTGSLHF. The DNA of the CDR3 is TGTGCCAGCAGCCCAGGGCAGGGAACGGGGTCCCTCCACTTT.

This clonotype was seen ten or more times. The chain carries TRBV27 and TRBJ2-1; 7 bases match TRBD1. The CDR3 contains 15 residues. Germline CDR1 and CDR2: MNHEY and SMNVEV (reference sequence). The junction had 3 bases not matched to a gene; V was cut back by 3 bases and J by 1 base. The CDR3 DNA reads TGTGCCAGCAGTTTTAGACAGGGTTCCTACAATGAGCAGTTCTTC. Translated, it gives CASSFRQGSYNEQFF.

Only a few counts were recorded for this clonotype. The chain recombines TRBV2 with TRBJ2-1; no clear D. The CDR3 is 12 amino acids. V was clipped by 6 bases and J by 12 bases, with 15 bases between them. Germline assignment: CDR1 SNHLY and CDR2 FYNNEI. CDR3 amino acids: CASSLDASWQFF. Here the CDR3 DNA reads TGTGCCAGCAGCTTAGACGCGAGTTGGCAGTTCTTC.

This chain uses TRBV6-4 with TRBJ2-2; D is uncertain. Germline CDR1 reads MRHNA; CDR2 reads SNTAGT. Trimming pared 7 bases from V and 1 base from J, leaving 19 bases between. The CDR3 is 17 amino acids. The CDR3 spells CASTPSASYLNTGELFF. CDR3 sequence (DNA): TGTGCCAGCACTCCCTCAGCCTCCTACCTGAACACCGGGGAGCTGTTTTTT.

This sequence joins TRBV7-9 and TRBJ1-2, with 9 bases identical to TRBD1. The ends lost 4 bases at V and 0 bases at J; junction bases unmatched: 9. The length of the CDR3 is 17 residues. Germline CDR1 and CDR2: SEHNR and FQNEAQ (reference sequence). This chain's CDR3 is CASSSDRGTATNYGYTF. CDR3 in DNA: TGTGCCAGCAGCTCGGACAGGGGTACGGCTACTAACTATGGCTACACCTTC.